The clone carrying this T cell receptor (beta chain) was seen only a few times. Its antigen is unidentified. TCRdb re-derived calls from the reads in MiXCR, one entry per CDR3 protein. The table lists about 450,000 distinct CDR3 sequences, about a third of them singletons. This sample is part of a study of T cell repertoires in cytomegalovirus infection. Study at large: Shared public TCR beta signatures pointed to both CMV infection and a matching HLA type. Notes on the study in general: CMV carriers with the relevant HLA were identified by cumulative public TCR beta family frequency. Ex vivo, HLA-C-restricted CMV-specific TCR beta clonotypes prevailed over the rest of the response.

With 4 bases removed from V and 5 bases from J, the gap between germline ends came to 11 bases. CDR1 and CDR2 from the germline V gene are MNHEY and SMNVEV (reference sequence). This CDR3 has 14 residues. The chain carries TRBV27 and TRBJ2-2; possible D gene TRBD2, 6 bases. The TCR was taken from a human donor in good health (CMV status not recorded). Some clones in this sample may be carry-over from other donors' samples. The specimen was PBMCs. The CDR3 DNA reads TGTGCCAGCAGTTCGGGACTCCATACCGGGGAGCTGTTTTTT. Translating gives CASSSGLHTGELFF.